The 32 T cell receptor beta chains given below trace back to one sample, sequenced in a study of regulatory T cells in long-lasting Graves disease (dated by TCRdb to about 2021). This specimen's time point label, per the study, means: persistent/refractory GD, antithyroid drugs over 5 years with positive TRAb. For both TCR sequencing and RNA sequencing, RNA was extracted from PBMCs in TRIzol. Library construction relied on multiplex PCR. The data were produced on an Illumina HiSeq 4000. iRepertoire HTBI primers and Arm-PCR amplification of CDR3 regions were used to construct TCR beta libraries. Using fastp at Q25 and MiXCR, TCRdb reprocessed the public reads and kept productive beta chains. Rows are combined by CDR3 protein, so each entry shows the most common genes and DNA. For this sample there are some 370,000 distinct CDR3 sequences; roughly 25% appear just once. In total, the top ten clones hold around 30% of the sample.

The source was peripheral blood mononuclear cells (PBMCs), collected when the disease was refractory, from a patient treated with antithyroid drugs. Every receptor here comes from a woman aged 40 to 50 with Graves disease. Donor details come from another sample of the same person, matched by shared clones.

This clonotype appeared a few times. The chain employs TRBV20-1 and TRBJ1-2; TRBD1 might be the D (5 bases). V was pared by 5 bases and J by 5 bases, with 18 bases between. The germline gives CDR1 DFQATT, CDR2 SNEGSKA (reference sequence). The length of the CDR3 is 14 residues. The CDR3 nucleotides read TGCAGTGCTGGGGCGGGGACGGGGAATTATGGCTACACCTTC. It translates to CSAGAGTGNYGYTF.

This clonotype was found many times. The chain is built from TRBV20-1 and TRBJ1-1; D not resolved. Germline V CDR1 and CDR2: DFQATT, SNEGSKA (reference sequence). V was shortened by 5 bases and J by 4 bases, with 20 bases between the two germline ends. The CDR3 consists of 15 residues. In DNA, the CDR3 is TGCAGTGCTTTCCGCCTTCGTACAGCTTCCACTGAAGCTTTCTTT. Encoded protein: CSAFRLRTASTEAFF.

This clonotype was detected many times. The chain uses TRBV27 and TRBJ2-5; D may be TRBD1 or TRBD2 (5 bases each). Germline assignment: CDR1 MNHEY and CDR2 SMNVEV (reference sequence). Trimming left V 6 bases short and J 1 base short, with 9 bases between. This CDR3 has 13 residues. CDR3 nucleotides: TGTGCCAGCAGCCCTGGGGGCCAAGAGACCCAGTACTTC. Translation: CASSPGGQETQYF.

The V gene is TRBV29-1, the J gene TRBJ2-4; 11 nucleotides line up with TRBD2. Per germline, CDR1 SQVTM and CDR2 ANQGSEA. The J segment lost 7 bases and the V segment lost 2 bases, leaving 4 bases of the junction unmatched. The CDR3 runs 14 residues. CDR3 amino acids: CSVELRLAGNIQYF. The DNA of the CDR3 is TGCAGCGTTGAACTCCGACTAGCGGGGAACATTCAGTACTTC.

V gene TRBV24-1 combines with J gene TRBJ2-3; D not certain. This CDR3 spans 15 amino acids. Trimming took off 4 bases at V and 0 bases at J, with 10 bases between the two ends. Germline lookup yields CDR1 KGHDR and CDR2 SFDVKD. This chain's CDR3 is CATSEENDSTDTQYF. The CDR3 DNA sequence: TGTGCCACCAGTGAGGAGAATGACAGCACAGATACGCAGTATTTT.

This clonotype was seen at least ten times. V is TRBV28 and J is TRBJ1-5; D is unclear. Germline V gene sequence: CDR1 MDHEN, CDR2 SYDVKM. The CDR3 is made up of 14 amino acids. V lost 7 bases, J lost 3 bases, and 13 bases lay in between. CDR3 in amino acids: CASIGLGFNQPQHF. The CDR3 DNA follows: TGTGCCAGCATCGGGCTCGGTTTCAATCAGCCCCAGCATTTT. The full variable domain, rest sourced from reference TRBV28 and TRBJ1-5, is DVKVTQSSRYLVKRTGEKVFLECVQDMDHENMFWYRQDPGLGLRLIYFSYDVKMKEKGDIPEGYSVSREKKERFSLILESASTNQTSMYLCASIGLGFNQPQHFGDGTRLSIL.

V gene TRBV14 combines with J gene TRBJ2-1, with unresolved D. The CDR3 length is 14 residues. The germline V gene encodes CDR1 SGHDN and CDR2 FVKESK. V was shortened by 3 bases and J by 5 bases, with 11 bases between the two germline ends. The CDR3 region is CASSHLRLNNEQFF. In nucleotides, the CDR3 is TGTGCCAGCAGCCACCTAAGATTGAACAATGAGCAGTTCTTC.

The V gene is TRBV6-2 or TRBV6-3, the J gene TRBJ2-7, with D uncertain. The V gene's germline CDR1 is MNHEY and CDR2 SVGEGT. V was clipped by 8 bases and J by 2 bases, with 7 bases between them. The CDR3 totals 11 residues. Here the CDR3 DNA reads TGTGCCAGCCAGAGAGCCTACGAGCAGTACTTC. It codes for CASQRAYEQYF.

The chain employs TRBV3-1 and TRBJ2-2; 8 bases fit TRBD1. The CDR3 extends over 14 amino acids. Germline CDR1 reads LGHDT; CDR2 reads YNNKEL (reference sequence). V shed 4 bases, J shed 7 bases, and the junction held 5 bases outside the gene matches. This chain's CDR3 is CASSPRTGYGELFF. CDR3 sequence (DNA): TGTGCCAGCAGCCCCCGGACAGGGTACGGGGAGCTGTTTTTT.

This clonotype was observed a handful of times. This sequence joins TRBV27 and TRBJ2-3; D perhaps matches TRBD2 (5 bases). The CDR3 runs to 14 residues. Germline CDR1 reads MNHEY; CDR2 reads SMNVEV (reference sequence). V was cut by 3 bases and J by 1 base, with 8 bases left in between. CDR3 amino acids: CASSFLAGTDTQYF. CDR3 sequence (DNA): TGTGCCAGCAGTTTCCTAGCCGGCACAGATACGCAGTATTTT.

This clonotype appeared many times. V usage is TRBV7-2 and J usage is TRBJ1-1; D is possibly TRBD1 (5 bases). Trimming shortened V by 5 bases and J by 5 bases, and 12 bases separated the two germline ends. The CDR3 sequence is 13 residues long. Germline loops: CDR1 SGHTA, CDR2 FQGNSA. CDR3 DNA: TGTGCCAGCAGCCCCAGGGAAGGGACTGAAGCTTTCTTT. Translating gives CASSPREGTEAFF.

At least ten counts were recorded for this clonotype. The chain carries TRBV6-2 or TRBV6-3 and TRBJ2-2, with a tentative D call TRBD2 (6 bases). The length of the CDR3 is 15 residues. CDR1 and CDR2 from the germline V gene are MNHEY and SVGEGT. Trimming stripped 7 bases from V and 6 bases from J, with 18 bases between. CDR3 coding DNA: TGTGCCAGCACCAAAAGAGACGGCGGGGCCGGGGAGCTGTTTTTT. Translating gives CASTKRDGGAGELFF.

The chain has TRBV9 and TRBJ1-6; D not certain. Deletions cut 0 bases from V and 5 bases from J, with 6 bases between. From germline, CDR1 is SGDLS and CDR2 YYNGEE. The CDR3 is 14 residues long. The CDR3 sequence: CASSVGLDNSPLHF. CDR3 nucleotide sequence: TGTGCCAGCAGCGTAGGTCTGGATAATTCACCCCTCCACTTT.

Many counts were recorded for this clonotype. The chain employs TRBV27 and TRBJ1-4; 8 bases match TRBD1. With 6 bases clipped from V and 10 bases from J, the junction kept 10 bases outside the gene matches. The CDR3 has 14 residues. Per germline, CDR1 MNHEY and CDR2 SMNVEV (reference sequence). Here the CDR3 reads CASRGTGETGKLFF. In nucleotides, the CDR3 is TGTGCCAGCAGGGGGACAGGAGAGACGGGAAAACTGTTTTTT.

The chain carries TRBV27 and TRBJ2-2, with a weak D call TRBD1 (6 bases). CDR1 MNHEY and CDR2 SMNVEV come from the germline V gene (reference sequence). The CDR3 has 14 residues. V was clipped by 3 bases and J by 5 bases, with 10 bases between them. The CDR3 here is CASSFGGQTGELFF. The CDR3 DNA sequence: TGTGCCAGCAGTTTTGGGGGACAAACCGGGGAGCTGTTTTTT.

This clonotype was counted ten times or more. CDR3 DNA: TGTGCCAGCAGTCTCGTCGGCACCGGGGAGCTGTTTTTT. It codes for CASSLVGTGELFF. The gene calls are TRBV27 and TRBJ2-2, with D unresolved. CDR1 is MNHEY, CDR2 SMNVEV, per germline (reference sequence). V lost 5 bases to trimming and J lost 4 bases, with 8 bases between them. This CDR3 contains 13 residues.

This clonotype was counted many times. V usage is TRBV28 and J usage is TRBJ2-2, with D maybe TRBD2 (5 bases). Germline V CDR1 and CDR2: MDHEN, SYDVKM. There are 16 residues in the CDR3. Trimming pared 5 bases from V and 2 bases from J, leaving 15 bases between. The CDR3 here is CASSPFEGPNTGELFF. The CDR3, as DNA: TGTGCCAGCAGTCCGTTTGAGGGCCCCAACACCGGGGAGCTGTTTTTT.

This clonotype was picked up many times. The V and J genes are TRBV28 and TRBJ1-5; D is perhaps TRBD1 (5 bases). Trimming removed 4 bases at V and 4 bases at J, with 11 bases between. CDR3 length equals 14 residues. Germline loops: CDR1 MDHEN, CDR2 SYDVKM. This CDR3 reads CASSWGPGNQPQHF. For the CDR3, the DNA is TGTGCCAGCAGTTGGGGACCGGGAAATCAGCCCCAGCATTTT.

In this sample, this clonotype turned up a few times. The rearrangement uses TRBV27 and TRBJ2-2; D gene uncertain. This CDR3 comprises 13 residues. Germline V gene sequence: CDR1 MNHEY, CDR2 SMNVEV (reference sequence). The ends were cut back, 1 base at V and 3 bases at J, with 3 bases in the middle. CDR3 loop: CASSLWDTGELFF. CDR3 in DNA: TGTGCCAGCAGTTTATGGGACACCGGGGAGCTGTTTTTT.

This clonotype appeared many times. The chain carries TRBV5-6 and TRBJ2-2; D is unclear. V lost 1 base, J lost 7 bases, and 2 bases lay in between. The CDR3 is 11 amino acids. Germline V gives CDR1 SGHDT, CDR2 YYEEEE. The CDR3 DNA follows: TGTGCCAGCAGCTTGTTCGGGGAGCTGTTTTTT. Protein sequence: CASSLFGELFF. The whole variable domain, remainder taken from reference TRBV5-6 and TRBJ2-2, is DAGVTQSPTHLIKTRGQQVTLRCSPKSGHDTVSWYQQALGQGPQFIFQYYEEEERQRGNFPDRFSGHQFPNYSSELNVNALLLGDSALYLCASSLFGELFFGEGSRLTVL.

V gene TRBV5-1 combines with J gene TRBJ2-7; either TRBD1 or TRBD2 may supply D (5 bases each). The ends were cut back, 4 bases at V and 0 bases at J, with 8 bases in the middle. Germline CDR1 is SGHRS and CDR2 is YFSETQ. This CDR3 has 13 residues. The CDR3 DNA follows: TGCGCCAGCAGCGGGGACCACTCCTACGAGCAGTACTTC. This codes for CASSGDHSYEQYF. Supplemented by reference TRBV5-1 and TRBJ2-7, the full variable domain reads KAGVTQTPRYLIKTRGQQVTLSCSPISGHRSVSWYQQTPGQGLQFLFEYFSETQRNKGNFPGRFSGRQFSNSRSEMNVSTLELGDSALYLCASSGDHSYEQYFGPGTRLTVT.

This clonotype was counted at least ten times. The CDR3, as DNA: TGTGCCAGCAGTCATAGCGGCTTAGAAAACATTCAGTACTTC. Protein: CASSHSGLENIQYF. V and J are TRBV3-1 and TRBJ2-4, with D perhaps TRBD2 (6 bases). Trimming pared 6 bases from V and 5 bases from J, leaving 14 bases between. The CDR3 runs 14 residues. CDR1 and CDR2 (germline): LGHDT, YNNKEL (reference sequence).

This clonotype was found a few times. This chain uses TRBV3-1 with TRBJ2-7, with 7 nucleotides matching TRBD2. CDR1 LGHDT and CDR2 YNNKEL come from the germline V gene (reference sequence). V trimming: 7 bases; J trimming: 0 bases; junction bases outside the gene matches: 6. This CDR3 comprises 14 residues. This CDR3 reads CASKLAGPSYEQYF. The CDR3 bases are TGTGCCAGCAAGTTAGCGGGTCCCTCCTACGAGCAGTACTTC.

The CDR3 here is CASSPSRGYTDTQYF. The CDR3 coding sequence is TGTGCCAGCAGCCCGTCCAGAGGATACACAGATACGCAGTATTTT. V and J are TRBV5-6 and TRBJ2-3; D gene ambiguous. V was pared by 4 bases and J by 2 bases, with 14 bases between. Germline V lookup: CDR1 SGHDT, CDR2 YYEEEE. This CDR3 comprises 15 residues.

In this sample, this clonotype turned up a few times. The chain combines TRBV28 with TRBJ2-1; 7 bases align to TRBD2. Germline V gives CDR1 MDHEN, CDR2 SYDVKM. There are 14 residues in the CDR3. V dropped 8 bases and J dropped 8; count of bases not matched to a gene: 12. CDR3 in amino acids: CASDLNAGAHEQFF. CDR3 nucleotide sequence: TGTGCCAGCGACCTTAATGCGGGAGCTCATGAGCAGTTCTTC.

The gene calls are TRBV4-1 and TRBJ1-4; D is ambiguous. The length of the CDR3 is 18 residues. Germline-derived CDR1 and CDR2 are MGHRA and YSYEKL. Trimming left V 5 bases short and J 0 bases short, with 19 bases between. This CDR3 reads CASSKRRKDSATNEKLFF. CDR3 sequence (DNA): TGCGCCAGCAGCAAGAGACGTAAGGACTCTGCAACTAATGAAAAACTGTTTTTT.

The V call is TRBV28, the J call TRBJ1-2; D might be TRBD1 (6 bases). Trimming cost V 5 bases and J 2 bases, with 18 bases left between them. In germline, CDR1 is MDHEN, CDR2 SYDVKM. This CDR3 is built from 16 residues. CDR3 amino acids: CASSTPRTGLNYGYTF. CDR3 nucleotide sequence: TGTGCCAGCAGTACCCCGCGAACAGGGTTGAACTATGGCTACACCTTC.

With respect to this clonotype: A single base separates this from a much larger clone, so it may be a read error. The chain links TRBV20-1 to TRBJ2-7; 9 bases match TRBD1. The CDR3 contains 14 residues. Germline CDR1 and CDR2: DFQATT and SNEGSKA (reference sequence). V lost 5 bases, J lost 3 bases, and 8 bases stayed unmatched. The CDR3 is CSAGETGGGYEQYF. The DNA for the CDR3 is TGCAGTGCTGGGGAAACAGGGGGCGGCTACGAGCAGTACTTC.

This chain links TRBV7-8 with TRBJ1-5; perhaps TRBD1 as D (5 bases). The V gene lost 3 bases and the J gene lost 9 bases, with 18 bases spanning the gap. The CDR3 is 15 residues long. Germline V gene lookup returns CDR1 SGHVS and CDR2 FQNEAQ. The CDR3 loop is CASSLGGRGVVPQHF. CDR3 DNA: TGTGCCAGCAGCTTGGGAGGTAGGGGTGTGGTGCCCCAGCATTTT.

Ten or more counts support this clonotype. This rearrangement joins TRBV5-1 to TRBJ2-5, with no clear D. The CDR3 is made up of 14 amino acids. Germline CDR1 is SGHRS and CDR2 is YFSETQ. Trimming left V 1 base short and J 2 bases short, with 9 bases between. CDR3 sequence: CASSLRTHQETQYF. CDR3 coding DNA: TGCGCCAGCAGCTTGCGTACTCATCAAGAGACCCAGTACTTC.

This clonotype has ten or more counts. This rearrangement joins TRBV20-1 to TRBJ2-7, with D possibly being TRBD2 (7 bases). The CDR3 loop spans 14 amino acids. Looked up from germline, CDR1 is DFQATT and CDR2 is SNEGSKA (reference sequence). V was trimmed by 4 bases and J by 6 bases, leaving 19 bases between them. The CDR3 spells CSAMRGAGAIEQYF. Here the CDR3 DNA reads TGCAGTGCTATGAGGGGGGCGGGAGCAATCGAGCAGTACTTC.

This clonotype was counted ten times or more. Here the CDR3 DNA reads TGCGCCAGCAGCTTGGACGAGGGTTTCGAGCAGTACTTC. Encoded protein: CASSLDEGFEQYF. This chain links TRBV5-1 with TRBJ2-7; a possible D gene is TRBD2 (5 bases). The CDR3 loop spans 13 amino acids. The germline gives CDR1 SGHRS, CDR2 YFSETQ. V shed 0 bases and J shed 6 bases, with 10 bases lying between them.